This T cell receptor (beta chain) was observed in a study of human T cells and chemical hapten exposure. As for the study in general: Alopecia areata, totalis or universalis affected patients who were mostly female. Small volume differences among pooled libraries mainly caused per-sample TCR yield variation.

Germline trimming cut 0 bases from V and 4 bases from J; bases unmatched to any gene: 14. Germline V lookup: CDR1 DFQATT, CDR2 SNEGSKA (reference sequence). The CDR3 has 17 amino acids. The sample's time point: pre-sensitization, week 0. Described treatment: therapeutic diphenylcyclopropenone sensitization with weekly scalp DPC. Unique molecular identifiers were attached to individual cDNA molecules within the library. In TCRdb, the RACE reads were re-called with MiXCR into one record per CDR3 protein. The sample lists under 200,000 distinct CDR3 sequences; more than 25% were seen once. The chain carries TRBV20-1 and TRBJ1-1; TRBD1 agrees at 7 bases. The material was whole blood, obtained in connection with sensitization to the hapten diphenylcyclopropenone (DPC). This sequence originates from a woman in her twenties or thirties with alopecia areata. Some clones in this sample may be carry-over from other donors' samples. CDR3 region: CSARDLLRDRKGTEAFF. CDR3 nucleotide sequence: TGCAGTGCTAGAGATCTGCTGAGGGACAGAAAAGGCACTGAAGCTTTCTTT.